This T cell receptor beta chain was profiled in a study of blood T cell repertoires in COVID-19 (dated by TCRdb to 2020 to 2021). Turning to the overall study: Samples from collaborators originated in the United States, Italy and Spain and spanned both the acute and convalescent phases of COVID-19. The material from the prospective study consisted of cDNA or gDNA derived from T cells, B-cell-depleted T cells, or PBMCs. The dataset comprised deeply sampled blood TCRbeta repertoires from subjects exposed to, actively infected with, or recovered from COVID-19. The repertoires were released in a freely available public database intended as a resource for research on the immune response to SARS-CoV-2. The samples were drawn from two sources: the first 160 participants of the ongoing ImmuneRACE study, and approximately 1,300 subjects contributed by 6 global collaborators. A de-identified subject ID, COVID-19 status, age in years and sex were almost always included in the sample metadata. Where available, HLA class I and class II types were taken from metadata supplied by the sample provider and were not determined by assay-based typing.

Worth noting for this clone: Its binding antigen is unknown. Per-base quality was not reported, and no clone a single base away is much larger than it.

Its CDR3 holds 17 amino acids, cysteine through phenylalanine. Only the CDR3 DNA is retained, 51 bases long and in frame from the first base. V has 5 bases trimmed and J has 3 bases trimmed; junction bases matching no gene number 10. CDR1 SEHNR and CDR2 FQNEAQ are derived from the germline V gene (reference sequence). Participants in the prospective study were enrolled through a virtual design, were aged about 18 to 100 years, and lived in roughly 26 United States geographic areas. In the prospective study, participants were assigned to cohorts based on the clinical history participants reported in a screening survey and a study questionnaire. For ImmuneRACE Cohort 3, a participant was defined as recovered based on two consecutive negative NP/OP PCR tests, clearance by a healthcare professional, or resolution of symptoms. Each participant in the prospective study had whole blood, serum and a nasopharyngeal or oropharyngeal swab collected by mobile phlebotomists. Prospective study participants could optionally give additional blood draws and questionnaires over a 2-month period. Blood samples from the prospective study were shipped frozen or at room temperature prior to DNA extraction.

The immunoSEQ Assay, a bias-controlled multiplex PCR, was used to amplify TCRbeta CDR3 regions from genomic DNA. In the authors' own workflow: The number of nucleated cells in each sample was estimated by amplification of reference gene primers within the assay. To quantify the absolute abundance of each unique TCRbeta CDR3 rearrangement, sequence reads were collapsed and filtered. Productive Simpson clonality was computed per sample as the square root of Simpson's diversity index over productive rearrangements. In TCRdb, the immuneACCESS table is reduced to in-frame sequences with V and J assigned. These tables do not hold every clone; where another copy was compared, an unresolved V gene accounts for under half, and the others remain unexplained. Clone size and V and J calls were adopted from that table, with D and trimming inferred from the DNA. This sample holds 380,000 or so clones; over 75% were observed only once. 1% to 1.5% of the sample goes to the ten largest clones.

What the work shows at the level of the full study, not this receptor alone: Clinical and demographic metadata were provided uncurated, with the amount varying by source and participant.

Sequenced input: PBMCs or T cells enriched from blood (not recorded which). Rearrangement joined TRBV7-9 to TRBJ2-7; 13 junctional bases match TRBD2. The receptor's source is a man between 25 and 39 years old who had recovered from COVID-19. The CDR3 amino acid sequence is: CASSHGLAGAFLYEQYF. The DNA reads TGTGCCAGCAGCCACGGACTAGCGGGGGCATTCCTCTACGAGCAGTACTTC.